The 4 T cell receptor beta chains in this list originate from one sample, sequenced in a study of T cells in Graves' hyperthyroidism and ophthalmopathy. TCR beta CDR3 regions were amplified from RNA. Using the HTBI primer set, a first-round RT-PCR was run on the TCR CDR3. TCRdb itself ran the multiplex PCR reads through MiXCR, one entry per CDR3 protein. The sample has about 380,000 distinct CDR3 sequences, roughly 13% seen once; the top ten hold around 20%. Sequenced: blood. The receptor set was obtained from a man younger than 40 with Graves' hyperthyroidism that later progressed to Graves' ophthalmopathy.

This clonotype was counted at least ten times. V usage is TRBV11-3 and J usage is TRBJ2-1; TRBD2 aligns across 8 bases. The CDR3 loop spans 16 amino acids. J was trimmed by 1 base and V by 5 bases; bases with no gene match: 7. Germline CDR1 and CDR2: SGHNT and YENEEA. Here the CDR3 reads CASSPSGGLSYNEQFF. The DNA for the CDR3 is TGTGCCAGCAGCCCCAGCGGGGGCCTGTCCTACAATGAGCAGTTCTTC.

The chain has TRBV27 and TRBJ2-2; D unclear. Trimming removed 5 bases at V and 5 bases at J, with 15 bases between. This CDR3 contains 15 residues. Germline V lookup: CDR1 MNHEY, CDR2 SMNVEV (reference sequence). CDR3 DNA sequence: TGTGCCAGCAGTCCTTACTCGGTGCCAACCGGGGAGCTGTTTTTT. Translation gives CASSPYSVPTGELFF.

In its sample, this clonotype was seen many times. The CDR3 loop is CASRASGTLYEQYF. For the CDR3, the DNA is TGCGCCAGCAGGGCGTCGGGGACCCTTTACGAGCAGTACTTC. This chain links TRBV5-1 with TRBJ2-7; D is perhaps TRBD1 or TRBD2 (5 bases each). Germline V CDR1 and CDR2: SGHRS, YFSETQ. The V end lost 5 bases, the J end lost 4 bases, and 16 bases lay between the germline ends. This CDR3 spans 14 amino acids.

This clonotype was detected many times. The rearrangement uses TRBV28 and TRBJ2-7; either TRBD1 or TRBD2 may supply D (5 bases each). The CDR3 covers 15 residues. Germline-derived CDR1 and CDR2 are MDHEN and SYDVKM. Deletions cut 2 bases from V and 0 bases from J, with 11 bases between. CDR3 loop: CASSLGGRGSYEQYF. The CDR3 nucleotides read TGTGCCAGCAGTTTAGGGGGACGAGGCTCCTACGAGCAGTACTTC.